The present T cell receptor beta chain was sequenced within a study of human T cells and chemical hapten exposure. Study-wide background: The study lasted roughly 22 weeks, and patients were dosed weekly with diphenylcyclopropenone on the scalp throughout. Study-level points and caveats: Expanded TCRs formed significantly more large CDR3 similarity clusters than controls. Donors, who had alopecia, may show an immune response that differs from healthy people's.

Noted time point: pre-sensitization, week 0. Treatment: therapeutic diphenylcyclopropenone sensitization with weekly scalp DPC. TCRdb independently ran MiXCR on the RACE reads; one entry per CDR3 protein. The data hold about 120,000 distinct CDR3 sequences, with 13% observed a single time. Details on this clonotype: Antigen unknown.

Sequencing used whole blood, obtained in connection with sensitization to the hapten diphenylcyclopropenone (DPC). The source is a woman aged 18-29 years with alopecia areata. Some clones in this sample may be carry-over from other donors' samples.

The CDR3 loop is CASSAQTGWQPQHF. In DNA form, the CDR3 reads TGTGCCAGCAGTGCTCAGACAGGGTGGCAGCCCCAGCATTTT. The chain uses TRBV27 and TRBJ1-5; 7 bases line up with TRBD1. J lost 7 bases, V lost 5 bases, and 8 bases had no gene match. Per germline, CDR1 MNHEY and CDR2 SMNVEV (reference sequence). This CDR3 has 14 amino acids.